This T cell receptor beta chain is from a study of blood T cell repertoires in COVID-19. Study at large: COVID-19 samples collected from the United States, Italy and Spain covered acute and convalescent phases. PBMCs, B-cell-depleted T cells, or T cells provided the cDNA or gDNA that made up the material.

While infection was still active, Seattle patients were enrolled and then followed longitudinally. Per germline, CDR1 MGHRA and CDR2 YSYEKL. The CDR3 consists of 19 residues. Trimming removed 0 bases from V and 2 bases from J; junction bases left unmatched: 13. Study processing details: Using reference gene primer amplification, nucleated cell counts were estimated. Produced via immunoSEQ multiplex PCR; TCRdb's table is partial and in-frame only. V and J calls and clone size follow that table, whereas D and trimming were derived from the DNA. The data contain over 150,000 clones, 80% to 90% of them seen just once; the ten biggest clones take up more than 10%.

What was sequenced was peripheral blood. This rearrangement joins TRBV4-1 to TRBJ2-1; 7 bases line up with TRBD2. The TCR was taken from a woman older than 75 with COVID-19, enrolled during active disease. The CDR3 DNA reads as TGCGCCAGCAGCCAAGATCCGGGGCTTGAGGGAGGGACCTACAATGAGCAGTTCTTC. It specifies CASSQDPGLEGGTYNEQFF.